The rows below give T cell receptor beta chains drawn from one sample of a study of blood T cell repertoires in COVID-19. The data were produced by immunoSEQ multiplex PCR, yet TCRdb's version contains in-frame clones alone and is incomplete. The sample contains 180,000 or so clones, 85% of which appear only once. Sequenced sample: PBMCs or T cells enriched from blood (not recorded which). The source of these receptors is a middle-aged man who had recovered from COVID-19. CDR3s include the opening cysteine and the closing phenylalanine or tryptophan. A D gene is named only where the DNA matches it firmly. The size entry is marked missing in some rows and otherwise reads once, few, many or a size class.

size: -
V: TRBV27
D: -
J: TRBJ2-3
length: 14
DNA: TGTGCCAGCAGTTTCGCCCAGTCCACAGGGACGCAGTATTTT
CDR3: CASSFAQSTGTQYF

size: -
V: TRBV11-3
D: -
J: TRBJ1-1
length: 16
DNA: TGTGCCAGCAGCTTAGGCAGGGGAAGAGGGAACACTGAAGCTTTCTTT
CDR3: CASSLGRGRGNTEAFF

size: -
V: TRBV4-2
D: TRBD1
J: TRBJ1-6
length: 16
DNA: TGTGCCAGCAGCCAGGGACAGGGTGGGTCTAATTCACCCCTCCACTTT
CDR3: CASSQGQGGSNSPLHF

size: few
V: TRBV4-1
D: -
J: TRBJ1-3
length: 13
DNA: TGCGCCAGCAGCCTACTACCTGGAAACACCATATATTTT
CDR3: CASSLLPGNTIYF

size: -
V: TRBV2
D: TRBD1
J: TRBJ2-7
length: 13
DNA: TGTGCCGGGACCAGGGGACAGGGAACCGAGCAGTACTTC
CDR3: CAGTRGQGTEQYF

size: -
V: TRBV3-1/TRBV3-2
D: -
J: TRBJ2-2
length: 15
DNA: TGTGCCAGCAGCCGCTCCCGGGTTAACACCGGGGAGCTGTTTTTT
CDR3: CASSRSRVNTGELFF

size: -
V: TRBV29-1
D: -
J: TRBJ1-5
length: 14
DNA: TGCAGCGTTGTAGTGGGACATAGCAATCAGCCCCAGCATTTT
CDR3: CSVVVGHSNQPQHF

size: -
V: TRBV30
D: TRBD1
J: TRBJ2-7
length: 17
DNA: TGTGCCTGGAGTCACGGGACAGGGAATCCCTATAGGAACGAGCAGTACTTC
CDR3: CAWSHGTGNPYRNEQYF

size: -
V: TRBV21-1
D: -
J: TRBJ2-3
length: 14
DNA: TGTGCCAGCAGCAAAGGTCAGGGCACAGATACGCAGTATTTT
CDR3: CASSKGQGTDTQYF

size: -
V: TRBV7-8
D: -
J: TRBJ1-4
length: 12
DNA: TGTGCCAGCAGCTTAGCCCCGGAAAAACTGTTTTTT
CDR3: CASSLAPEKLFF

size: -
V: TRBV6-5
D: -
J: TRBJ1-5
length: 13
DNA: TGTGCCAGCAGTTACGCGGGTGACCAGCCCCAGCATTTT
CDR3: CASSYAGDQPQHF